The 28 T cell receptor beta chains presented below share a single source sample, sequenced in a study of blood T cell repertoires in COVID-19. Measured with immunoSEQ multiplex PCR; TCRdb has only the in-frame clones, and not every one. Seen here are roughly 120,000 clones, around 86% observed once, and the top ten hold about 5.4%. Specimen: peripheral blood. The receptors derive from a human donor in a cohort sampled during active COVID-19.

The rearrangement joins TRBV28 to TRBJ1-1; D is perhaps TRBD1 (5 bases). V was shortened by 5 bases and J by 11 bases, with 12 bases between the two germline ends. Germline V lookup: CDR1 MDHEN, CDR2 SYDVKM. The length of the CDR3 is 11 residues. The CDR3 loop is CASSPRDFAFF. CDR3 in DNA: TGTGCCAGCAGTCCCAGGGACTTCGCTTTCTTT.

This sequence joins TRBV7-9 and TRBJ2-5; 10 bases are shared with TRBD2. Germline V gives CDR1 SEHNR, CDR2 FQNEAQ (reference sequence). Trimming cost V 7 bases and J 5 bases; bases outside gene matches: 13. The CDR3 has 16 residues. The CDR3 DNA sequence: TGTGCCAGCAACAACCCCCGGCTAGCGGGAGCGGAGACCCAGTACTTC. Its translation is CASNNPRLAGAETQYF.

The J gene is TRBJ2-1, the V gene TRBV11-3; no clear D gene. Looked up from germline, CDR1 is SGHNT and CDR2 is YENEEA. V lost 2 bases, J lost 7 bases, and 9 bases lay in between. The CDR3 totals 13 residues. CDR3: CASSLSSKNEQFF. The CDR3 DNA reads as TGTGCCAGCAGCTTAAGTAGCAAAAATGAGCAGTTCTTC.

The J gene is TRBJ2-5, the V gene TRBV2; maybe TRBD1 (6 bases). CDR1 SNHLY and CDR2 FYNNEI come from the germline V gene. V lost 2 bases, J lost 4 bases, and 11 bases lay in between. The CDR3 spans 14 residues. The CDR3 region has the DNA TGTGCCAGCAGTGAATACAGGGCTATAGAGACCCAGTACTTC. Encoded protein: CASSEYRAIETQYF.

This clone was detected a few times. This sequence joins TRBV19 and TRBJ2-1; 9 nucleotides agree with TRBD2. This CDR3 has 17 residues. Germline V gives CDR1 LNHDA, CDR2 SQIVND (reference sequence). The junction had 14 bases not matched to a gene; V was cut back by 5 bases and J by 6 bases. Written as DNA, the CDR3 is TGTGCCAGTAGTCGTGGGGCTAGCGGGAAAAACATCAATGAGCAGTTCTTC. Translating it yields CASSRGASGKNINEQFF.

The CDR3 region has the DNA TGTGCCAGCAGCCCAGGGGCCAATGGTCTTAATGAAAAACTGTTTTTT. Encoded protein: CASSPGANGLNEKLFF. This chain connects TRBV7-9 to TRBJ1-4, with D maybe TRBD1 (6 bases). Trimming removed 5 bases at V and 4 bases at J, with 17 bases between. Germline CDR1 SEHNR, CDR2 FQNEAQ (reference sequence). The CDR3 is 16 residues long.

CDR3 loop: CASSDAATNQPQHF. CDR3 DNA sequence: TGTGCCAGCAGTGACGCGGCTACCAATCAGCCCCAGCATTTT. The chain links TRBV6-1 to TRBJ1-5; D gene uncertain. There are 14 residues in the CDR3. The V gene's germline CDR1 is MNHNS and CDR2 SASEGT. V was trimmed by 3 bases and J by 3 bases, leaving 9 bases between them.

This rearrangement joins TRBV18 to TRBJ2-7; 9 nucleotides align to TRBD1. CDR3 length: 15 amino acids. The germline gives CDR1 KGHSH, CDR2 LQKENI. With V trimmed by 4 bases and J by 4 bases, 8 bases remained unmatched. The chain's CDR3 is CASSQPGQGSYEQYF. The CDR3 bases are TGTGCCAGCTCACAACCGGGACAGGGCTCTTACGAGCAGTACTTC.

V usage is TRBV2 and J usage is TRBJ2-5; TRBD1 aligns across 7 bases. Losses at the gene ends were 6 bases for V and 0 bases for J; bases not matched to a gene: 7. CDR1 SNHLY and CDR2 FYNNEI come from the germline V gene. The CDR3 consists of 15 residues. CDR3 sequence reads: CASSRTGVYQETQYF. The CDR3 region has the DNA TGTGCCAGCAGCCGGACAGGAGTGTACCAAGAGACCCAGTACTTC.

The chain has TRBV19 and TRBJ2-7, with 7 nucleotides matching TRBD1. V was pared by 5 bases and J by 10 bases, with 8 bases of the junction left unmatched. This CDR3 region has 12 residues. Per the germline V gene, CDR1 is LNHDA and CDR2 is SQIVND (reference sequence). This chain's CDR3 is CASSSRTGNQYF. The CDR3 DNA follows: TGTGCCAGTAGTTCGCGGACAGGCAACCAGTACTTC.

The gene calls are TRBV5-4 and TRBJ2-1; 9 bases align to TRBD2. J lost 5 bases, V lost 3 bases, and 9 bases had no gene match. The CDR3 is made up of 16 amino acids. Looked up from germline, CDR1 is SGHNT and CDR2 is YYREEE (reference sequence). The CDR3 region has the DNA TGTGCCAGCAGCTCCCTCCTGACTAGCGGTCACAATGAGCAGTTCTTC. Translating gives CASSSLLTSGHNEQFF.

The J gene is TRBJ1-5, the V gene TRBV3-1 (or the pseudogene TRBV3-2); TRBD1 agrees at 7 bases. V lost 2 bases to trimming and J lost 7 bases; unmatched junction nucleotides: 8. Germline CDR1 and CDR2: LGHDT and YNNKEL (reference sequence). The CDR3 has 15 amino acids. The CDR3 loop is CASSQSDRAGQPQHF. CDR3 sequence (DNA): TGTGCCAGCAGCCAATCAGACAGGGCGGGACAGCCCCAGCATTTT.

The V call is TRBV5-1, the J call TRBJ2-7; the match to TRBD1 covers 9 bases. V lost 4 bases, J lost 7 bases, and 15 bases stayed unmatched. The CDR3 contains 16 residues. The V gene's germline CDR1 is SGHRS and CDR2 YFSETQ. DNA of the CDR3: TGCGCCAGCAGCCAAACCTGGACAGGGGCCCGGGAAGAGCAGTACTTC. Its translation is CASSQTWTGAREEQYF.

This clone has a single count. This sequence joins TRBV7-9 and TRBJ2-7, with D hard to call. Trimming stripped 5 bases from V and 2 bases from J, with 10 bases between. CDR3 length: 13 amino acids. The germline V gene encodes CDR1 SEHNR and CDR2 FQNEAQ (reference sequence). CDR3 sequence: CASSPSVTYEQYF. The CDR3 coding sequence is TGTGCCAGCAGCCCCAGCGTGACCTACGAGCAGTACTTC.

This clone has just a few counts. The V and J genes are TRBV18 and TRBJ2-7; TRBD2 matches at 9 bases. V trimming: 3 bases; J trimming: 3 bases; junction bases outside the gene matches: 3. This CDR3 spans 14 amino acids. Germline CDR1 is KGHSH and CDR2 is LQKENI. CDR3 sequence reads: CASSPSGGGYEQYF. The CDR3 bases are TGTGCCAGCTCACCTAGCGGGGGCGGCTACGAGCAGTACTTC.

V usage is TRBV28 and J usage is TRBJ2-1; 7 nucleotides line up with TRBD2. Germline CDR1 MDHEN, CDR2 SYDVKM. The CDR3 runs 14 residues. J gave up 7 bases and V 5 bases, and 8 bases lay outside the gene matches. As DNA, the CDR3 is TGTGCCAGCAGTGCCGCGGGGGACCCGAATGAGCAGTTCTTC. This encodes CASSAAGDPNEQFF.

CDR3 in amino acids: CAWNAGKFSPLHF. As DNA, the CDR3 is TGTGCCTGGAACGCAGGGAAATTTTCACCCCTCCACTTT. V and J are TRBV30 and TRBJ1-6, with a tentative D call TRBD1 (5 bases). The CDR3 runs 13 residues. V shed 4 bases and J shed 9 bases, with 13 bases lying between them. The germline CDR1 and CDR2 sequences are GTSNPN and SVGIG (reference sequence).

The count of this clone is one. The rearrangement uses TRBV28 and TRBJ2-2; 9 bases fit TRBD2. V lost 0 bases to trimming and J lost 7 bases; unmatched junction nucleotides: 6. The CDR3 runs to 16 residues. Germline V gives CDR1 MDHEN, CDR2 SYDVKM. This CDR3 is CASSLWLAGRGGELFF. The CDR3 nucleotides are TGTGCCAGCAGTTTATGGCTAGCGGGAAGGGGCGGGGAGCTGTTTTTT.

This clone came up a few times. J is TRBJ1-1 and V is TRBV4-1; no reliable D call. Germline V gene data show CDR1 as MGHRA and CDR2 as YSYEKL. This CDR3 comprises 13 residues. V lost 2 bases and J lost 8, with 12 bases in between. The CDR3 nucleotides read TGCGCCAGCAGCCAAATCCAGGCTCAAGAAGCTTTCTTT. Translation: CASSQIQAQEAFF.

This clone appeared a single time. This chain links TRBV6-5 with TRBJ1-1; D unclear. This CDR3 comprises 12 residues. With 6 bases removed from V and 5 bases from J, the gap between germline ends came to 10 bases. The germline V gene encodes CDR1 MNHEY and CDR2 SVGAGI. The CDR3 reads CASSPTETEAFF. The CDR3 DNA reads TGTGCCAGCAGCCCGACTGAAACTGAAGCTTTCTTT.

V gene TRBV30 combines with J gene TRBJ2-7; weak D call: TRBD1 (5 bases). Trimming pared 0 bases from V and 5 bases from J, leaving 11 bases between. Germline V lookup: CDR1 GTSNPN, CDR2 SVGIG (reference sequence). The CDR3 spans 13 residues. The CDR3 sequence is CAWSVRRAHEQYF. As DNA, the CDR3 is TGTGCCTGGAGTGTCCGCAGGGCCCACGAGCAGTACTTC.

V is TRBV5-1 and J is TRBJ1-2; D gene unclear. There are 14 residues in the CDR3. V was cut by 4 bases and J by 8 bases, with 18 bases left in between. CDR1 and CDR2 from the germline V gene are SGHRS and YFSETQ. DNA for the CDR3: TGCGCCAGCAGCCGCTCGGAAACGGGGTACGGCTACACCTTC. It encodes CASSRSETGYGYTF.

In DNA, the CDR3 is TGCGCCAGCACCCCGACGCCCTTGGAGGCTAATTCACCCCTCCACTTT. Translation gives CASTPTPLEANSPLHF. The J gene is TRBJ1-6, the V gene TRBV5-1; D is uncertain. V was shortened by 6 bases and J by 6 bases, with 19 bases between the two germline ends. Germline loops: CDR1 SGHRS, CDR2 YFSETQ. The CDR3 consists of 16 residues. Drawing the rest from reference TRBV5-1 and TRBJ1-6, the complete variable domain is KAGVTQTPRYLIKTRGQQVTLSCSPISGHRSVSWYQQTPGQGLQFLFEYFSETQRNKGNFPGRFSGRQFSNSRSEMNVSTLELGDSALYLCASTPTPLEANSPLHFGNGTRLTVT.

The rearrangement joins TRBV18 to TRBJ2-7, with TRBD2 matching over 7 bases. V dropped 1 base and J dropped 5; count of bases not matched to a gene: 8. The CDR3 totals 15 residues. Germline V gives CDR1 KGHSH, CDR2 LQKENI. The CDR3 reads CASSPRLAAPDEQYF. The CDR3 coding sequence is TGTGCCAGCTCACCACGGCTAGCGGCCCCCGACGAGCAGTACTTC.

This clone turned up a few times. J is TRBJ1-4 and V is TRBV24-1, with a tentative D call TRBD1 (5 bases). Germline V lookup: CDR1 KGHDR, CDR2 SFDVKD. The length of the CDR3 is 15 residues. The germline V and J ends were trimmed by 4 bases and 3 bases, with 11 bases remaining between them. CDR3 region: CATSESGGPNEKLFF. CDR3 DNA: TGTGCCACCAGTGAGTCGGGGGGACCTAATGAAAAACTGTTTTTT.

The DNA of the CDR3 is TGCGCCAGCAGCTGGGGACTTAACTCCTCCGGGGAGCTGTTTTTT. Amino acid sequence: CASSWGLNSSGELFF. The V and J genes are TRBV5-1 and TRBJ2-2; tentative D call: TRBD2 (6 bases). Germline V gene lookup returns CDR1 SGHRS and CDR2 YFSETQ. Trimming pared 3 bases from V and 6 bases from J, leaving 15 bases between. The CDR3 has 15 amino acids. Variable domain in full (rest from reference TRBV5-1 and TRBJ2-2): KAGVTQTPRYLIKTRGQQVTLSCSPISGHRSVSWYQQTPGQGLQFLFEYFSETQRNKGNFPGRFSGRQFSNSRSEMNVSTLELGDSALYLCASSWGLNSSGELFFGEGSRLTVL.

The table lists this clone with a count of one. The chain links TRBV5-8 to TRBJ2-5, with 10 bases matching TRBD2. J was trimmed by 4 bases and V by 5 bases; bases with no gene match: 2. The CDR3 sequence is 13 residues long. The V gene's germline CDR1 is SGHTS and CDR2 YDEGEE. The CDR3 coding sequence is TGTGCCAGCAGACGACTAGCGGGAGAGACCCAGTACTTC. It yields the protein CASRRLAGETQYF.

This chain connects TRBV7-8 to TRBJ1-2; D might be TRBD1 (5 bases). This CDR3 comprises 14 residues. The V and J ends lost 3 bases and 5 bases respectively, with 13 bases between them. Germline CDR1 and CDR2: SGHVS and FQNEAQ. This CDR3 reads CASSLGGELYGYTF. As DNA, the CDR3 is TGTGCCAGCAGCTTGGGGGGGGAGCTTTATGGCTACACCTTC.